These 12 T cell receptor beta chains were all obtained from the same sample, sequenced in a study of cytomegalovirus exposure and HLA in healthy donors. Primers included in the PCR were 60 Vbeta and 13 Jbeta primers. The table came from immunoSEQ multiplex PCR; TCRdb's copy has only in-frame clones and leaves some out. This table has some 140,000 clones, 70% to 80% appearing once. The sequencing sample was made of PBMCs. Receptors were obtained from a man in his forties in good health and CMV-seropositive.

This clone was observed a single time. This CDR3 reads CASSKDYAYEQYF. CDR3 in DNA: TGTGCCAGTAGTAAGGACTATGCCTACGAGCAGTACTTC. This chain connects TRBV19 to TRBJ2-7; TRBD2 might be the D (6 bases). This CDR3 is 13 amino acids long. In germline, CDR1 is LNHDA, CDR2 SQIVND (reference sequence). V was shortened by 4 bases and J by 2 bases, with 9 bases between the two germline ends.

The chain is built from TRBV18 and TRBJ2-2; the D gene is possibly TRBD1 (6 bases). The CDR3 sequence is 16 residues long. The V gene lost 6 bases and the J gene lost 4 bases, with 18 bases spanning the gap. In germline, CDR1 is KGHSH, CDR2 LQKENI. CDR3 residues: CASSPTRLRGTGELFF. CDR3 nucleotides: TGTGCCAGCTCTCCAACAAGGCTCAGGGGCACCGGGGAGCTGTTTTTT. Supplemented by reference TRBV18 and TRBJ2-2, the full variable domain reads NAGVMQNPRHLVRRRGQEARLRCSPMKGHSHVYWYRQLPEEGLKFMVYLQKENIIDESGMPKERFSAEFPKEGPSILRIQQVVRGDSAAYFCASSPTRLRGTGELFFGEGSRLTVL.

The CDR3 protein is CASSLASGSPEQFF. The CDR3 region has the DNA TGTGCCAGCAGCTTGGCTAGCGGCTCCCCTGAGCAGTTCTTC. The chain has TRBV7-9 and TRBJ2-1; 7 bases line up with TRBD2. V was clipped by 3 bases and J by 9 bases; unmatched bases: 8. Germline assignment: CDR1 SEHNR and CDR2 FQNEAQ (reference sequence). The CDR3 length is 14 residues.

The chain joins TRBV5-8 to TRBJ2-7; unclear D gene. CDR1 is SGHTS, CDR2 YDEGEE, per germline. V was cut by 4 bases and J by 3 bases, with 14 bases left in between. The CDR3 is 14 amino acids. The CDR3 coding sequence is TGTGCCAGCAGCCCGGGTAGTATGAGCTACGAGCAGTACTTC. Its protein is CASSPGSMSYEQYF. The full variable domain, completed using reference TRBV5-8 and TRBJ2-7, is EAGVTQSPTHLIKTRGQQATLRCSPISGHTSVYWYQQALGLGLQFLLWYDEGEERNRGNFPPRFSGRQFPNYSSELNVNALELEDSALYLCASSPGSMSYEQYFGPGTRLTVT.

The chain has TRBV27 and TRBJ2-7; TRBD1 matches 8 bases. The CDR3 loop spans 16 amino acids. The junction had 12 bases not matched to a gene; V was cut back by 6 bases and J by 2 bases. Germline-derived CDR1 and CDR2 are MNHEY and SMNVEV (reference sequence). The CDR3 nucleotides are TGTGCCAGCAGACTACAGGGGGTAATTGGTACCTACGAGCAGTACTTC. Its translation: CASRLQGVIGTYEQYF.

The chain combines TRBV6-1 with TRBJ1-4; D call uncertain. CDR3 length equals 13 residues. Germline V gene lookup returns CDR1 MNHNS and CDR2 SASEGT. V shed 3 bases and J shed 8 bases, with 10 bases lying between them. The CDR3, as DNA: TGTGCCAGCAGTGACGGGGTGGGGGAAAAACTGTTTTTT. Translation: CASSDGVGEKLFF.

The J gene is TRBJ2-1, the V gene TRBV9, with 10 bases that match TRBD2. V trimming: 0 bases; J trimming: 7 bases; junction bases outside the gene matches: 10. Germline CDR1 and CDR2: SGDLS and YYNGEE. The length of the CDR3 is 17 residues. For the CDR3, the DNA is TGTGCCAGCAGCGTAGCTGGGGCTAGCGGGAGTCCAAATGAGCAGTTCTTC. This codes for CASSVAGASGSPNEQFF.

The chain carries TRBV28 and TRBJ1-4, with a possible D match to TRBD1 (6 bases). V was clipped by 7 bases and J by 3 bases, with 12 bases between them. CDR1 is MDHEN, CDR2 SYDVKM, per germline. This CDR3 comprises 14 residues. CDR3 amino acids: CASNVDRPNEKLFF. The CDR3 bases are TGTGCCAGCAATGTGGACAGACCTAATGAAAAACTGTTTTTT.

This chain links TRBV4-2 with TRBJ2-2, with D maybe TRBD2 (5 bases). This CDR3 contains 16 residues. Germline loops: CDR1 LGHNA, CDR2 YNFKEQ. Between the trimmed V and J ends, which lost 4 bases and 0 bases, there was a span of 12 bases. In nucleotides, the CDR3 is TGTGCCAGCAGCCCAGGAGGAACGTCGAACACCGGGGAGCTGTTTTTT. Translation gives CASSPGGTSNTGELFF.

CDR3 residues: CASSLVVGKAEAFF. CDR3 nucleotide sequence: TGCGCCAGCAGCTTGGTAGTCGGGAAAGCTGAAGCTTTCTTT. The chain recombines TRBV5-1 with TRBJ1-1, with D unresolved. With 0 bases removed from V and 6 bases from J, the gap between germline ends came to 12 bases. Germline assignment: CDR1 SGHRS and CDR2 YFSETQ. There are 14 residues in the CDR3.

The chain has TRBV6-5 and TRBJ1-2; D is perhaps TRBD1 (5 bases). The V end was cut by 7 bases, the J end by 8 bases, with 11 bases between. Germline V gives CDR1 MNHEY, CDR2 SVGAGI. The CDR3 length is 11 residues. Here the CDR3 reads CASTPGIGYTF. The CDR3 coding sequence is TGTGCCAGCACCCCAGGGATAGGCTACACCTTC.

The chain couples TRBV27 to TRBJ1-4; D not certain. Germline CDR1 is MNHEY and CDR2 is SMNVEV (reference sequence). Trimming removed 2 bases at V and 0 bases at J, with 4 bases between. CDR3 length: 14 amino acids. This CDR3 is CASSLGATNEKLFF. Written as DNA, the CDR3 is TGTGCCAGCAGTTTAGGAGCAACTAATGAAAAACTGTTTTTT.